The text below deals with one T cell receptor (beta chain). The CDR3 end shows no conserved phenylalanine or tryptophan, and so a read error is likely. The iRepertoire nested amplicon-rescue multiplex PCR amplified TCR alpha and beta CDR3s from RNA. TCRdb redid the calling of the multiplex PCR reads with MiXCR, one entry per CDR3 protein. The data hold about 180,000 distinct CDR3 sequences, with over 40% observed a single time. This CDR3 is built from 15 residues. Per germline, CDR1 MNHEY and CDR2 SVGEGT. Deletions cut 7 bases from V and 1 base from J, with 15 bases between. This record comes from a study of glioma-infiltrating T cells.

The TCR sequence derives from a human donor with low-grade glioma or glioblastoma, undergoing nonglioma brain surgery, or in good health (not recorded which). Sequenced: glioma tissue, nonneoplastic brain tissue, or PBMCs (not recorded which). J is TRBJ2-3 and V is TRBV6-2 or TRBV6-3; no clear D. The chain's CDR3 is CASTDLPSGTDTQYL. In nucleotides, the CDR3 is TGTGCCAGCACCGACCTTCCAAGCGGCACAGATACGCAGTATCTT.